These T cell receptor beta chains were read from a single sample in a study of T-cell reconstitution after alpha-beta-depleted transplantation in children. TCRdb passed the PCR reads through MiXCR, listing each CDR3 protein once. The sample lists approximately 300,000 distinct CDR3 sequences, 6.5% to 9% occurring once. Source: peripheral blood, taken 360 days after TCRalphabeta/CD19-depleted stem cell transplant. The receptors originated from a female patient aged 2 to 10 who had a stem cell transplant for Fanconi anemia, so the T cells may come from the graft donor. Each CDR3 is given with its conserved first and last residue. A D gene is named only where the DNA matches it firmly. Some rows have no size entry. The others give once, few or many, or a class for an expanded clone.

J,V,D,size,DNA,CDR3
TRBJ2-3,TRBV3-1,NA,many,TGTGCCAGCAGCCAACACGTGGACAGTTTCACAGATACGCAGTATTTT,CASSQHVDSFTDTQYF
TRBJ2-2,TRBV5-1,TRBD2,many,TGCGCCAGCAGCTTGGAAGCAGGGTGGTGGAGCGGGAGTTCCGGGGAGCTGTTTTTT,CASSLEAGWWSGSSGELFF
TRBJ2-3,TRBV5-1,NA,many,TGCGCCAGCAGCTTTCGGTCCTCTGTGGGTTTTGATACGCAGTATTTT,CASSFRSSVGFDTQYF
TRBJ2-3,TRBV6-6,NA,many,TGTGCCAGCAGTTACCAATTCCCAGATACGCAGTATTTT,CASSYQFPDTQYF
TRBJ1-1,TRBV15,NA,many,TGTGCCACCACCTTCTCGGGGTGGACTGAAGCTTTCTTT,CATTFSGWTEAFF
TRBJ1-6,TRBV20-1,NA,many,TGCAGTGCCCCCCCTCTAACAGGGCTGAATTCACCCCTCCACTTT,CSAPPLTGLNSPLHF
TRBJ2-3,TRBV5-6,TRBD1,many,TGTGCCAGCAGCTACACAGGGGCGGCAGCAGATACGCAGTATTTT,CASSYTGAAADTQYF
TRBJ1-4,TRBV6-5,NA,many,TGTGCCAGCAGTTTCGGACGCCGTGAAAAACTGTTTTTT,CASSFGRREKLFF
TRBJ2-3,TRBV24-1,NA,few,TGTGCCACCAGTGACCGCGTGAGTGGGCAGAGCACAGATACGCAGTATTTT,CATSDRVSGQSTDTQYF
TRBJ2-6,TRBV4-1,NA,many,TGCGCCAGCAGCCAAGTGGAAGCAGGGACCCACTCTGGGGCCAACGTCCTGACTTTC,CASSQVEAGTHSGANVLTF
TRBJ2-5,TRBV12-3/TRBV12-4,NA,many,TGTGCCAGCAGTTTAGGGCTCAGGGTTTGGGTGAGGCAAGAGACCCAGTACTTC,CASSLGLRVWVRQETQYF
TRBJ2-1,TRBV7-2,TRBD2,many,TGTGCCAGCAGAGGGGAGGGGAGACTATCCTACAATGAGCAGTTCTTC,CASRGEGRLSYNEQFF
TRBJ2-5,TRBV29-1,NA,many,TGCAGCGTTGAAGGACTAGGGGGGACCCAGTACTTC,CSVEGLGGTQYF
TRBJ2-3,TRBV7-2,NA,NA,TGTGCCAGCAGCTTATTCCCGAGCGTACCACGCACAGATACGCAGTATTTT,CASSLFPSVPRTDTQYF
TRBJ1-1,TRBV6-2/TRBV6-3,TRBD1,few,TGTGCCAGCACCCGACAGGGAGAAGCTTTCTTT,CASTRQGEAFF
TRBJ2-1,TRBV10-3,TRBD2,many,TGTGCAACAAAGGGACTAGCGATAGACAATGAGCAGTTCTTC,CATKGLAIDNEQFF
TRBJ2-1,TRBV28,NA,many,TGTGCCAGCACTCCCAGGGGGGGTAGGCAGTTCTTC,CASTPRGGRQFF
TRBJ1-2,TRBV5-5,NA,NA,TGTGCCAGCAGCCTGGGACACCTGGGGGGCTACACCTTC,CASSLGHLGGYTF
TRBJ2-6,TRBV13,NA,many,TGTGCCAGCAGCGGGGATCGGGACGGAGAATCCTCTGGGGCCAACGTCCTGACTTTC,CASSGDRDGESSGANVLTF
TRBJ2-1,TRBV11-2,NA,few,TGTGCCAGCAGCCCGACGGAAGGGCGCTCCTACAATGAGCAGTTCTTC,CASSPTEGRSYNEQFF
TRBJ1-4,TRBV20-1,TRBD1,NA,TGCAGTGCCCCCGGACAGGGGGCGGGAAAACTGTTTTTT,CSAPGQGAGKLFF
TRBJ2-5,TRBV5-6,TRBD1,few,TGTGCCAGCAGCTCCGGGACAGGGCAAGAGACCCAGTACTTC,CASSSGTGQETQYF
TRBJ1-2,TRBV7-2,TRBD1,few,TGTGCCAGCAGCTTAGGGTTTACAGGGGGCAACTATGGCTACACCTTC,CASSLGFTGGNYGYTF
TRBJ1-1,TRBV28,NA,few,TGTGCCAGCAGCTCGACAAGGTTCCCTGAAGCTTTCTTT,CASSSTRFPEAFF
TRBJ2-3,TRBV29-1,NA,many,TGCAGCGGGGGGGCAGATACGCAGTATTTT,CSGGADTQYF
TRBJ2-1,TRBV4-2,TRBD1,few,TGTGCCAGCAGCCAATTGACAGGGGGCGTGGGGAATGAGCAGTTCTTC,CASSQLTGGVGNEQFF
TRBJ2-7,TRBV4-1,NA,many,TGCGCCAGCAGCCTCGGACTTGAGAGCTACGAGCAGTACTTC,CASSLGLESYEQYF
TRBJ2-2,TRBV18,NA,few,TGTGCCACCCGACCTGGAAACAGCGGCGGGGAGCTGTTTTTT,CATRPGNSGGELFF
TRBJ1-3,TRBV20-1,TRBD1,few,TGCAGTGCTGCGCGCCCTAGACAGGGCCCTGGAAACACCATATATTTT,CSAARPRQGPGNTIYF
TRBJ2-7,TRBV2,TRBD2,NA,TGTGCCAGCAGTGAATCGGCGGGAGCTGGGTACGAGCAGTACTTC,CASSESAGAGYEQYF
TRBJ1-3,TRBV6-4,NA,many,NA,CASSLHLRGQGSAGNTIYF
TRBJ1-6,TRBV20-1,TRBD1,many,TGCAGTGCAGGGACAGGGGTCCCCTCCTATAATTCACCCCTCCACTTT,CSAGTGVPSYNSPLHF
TRBJ2-1,TRBV12-3/TRBV12-4,TRBD2,medium-sized,TGTGCCAGCAGTTCTGCTGGACTAGCGGGAGTACAGTTCTTC,CASSSAGLAGVQFF